Following are 20 T cell receptor beta chains from one sample sequenced in a study of CD8 T cells in Susac syndrome. The RNA, roughly 0.5 to 1 ug, was put through reverse transcription using random hexamers. One entry per CDR3 protein results from TCRdb running MiXCR on the immunoSEQ multiplex PCR reads. The table includes 100,000 to 150,000 distinct CDR3 sequences, about 95% detected once. The sequenced sample consisted of CD8+ T cells from PBMCs. The origin of the receptors is a human donor with Susac syndrome.

The chain carries TRBV4-3 and TRBJ1-2; unclear D gene. The CDR3 has 17 amino acids. Germline assignment: CDR1 LGHNA and CDR2 YSLEER. Trimming removed 0 bases at V and 4 bases at J, with 18 bases between. The CDR3 coding sequence is TGCGCCAGCAGCCAAGATCGCTGGGGAGTAAGTCGCTATGGCTACACCTTC. This codes for CASSQDRWGVSRYGYTF.

The chain joins TRBV4-2 to TRBJ1-1, with a tentative D call TRBD1 (5 bases). This CDR3 is built from 17 residues. Between the trimmed V and J ends, which lost 0 bases and 2 bases, there was a span of 16 bases. Looked up from germline, CDR1 is LGHNA and CDR2 is YNFKEQ. CDR3 residues: CASSQDLHRPRNTEAFF. The CDR3 DNA sequence: TGTGCCAGCAGCCAAGATTTACACAGGCCGAGAAACACTGAAGCTTTCTTT.

The chain combines TRBV4-2 with TRBJ2-5; D gene ambiguous. CDR3 length: 14 residues. Germline CDR1 is LGHNA and CDR2 is YNFKEQ. V was cut by 3 bases and J by 1 base, with 9 bases left in between. The DNA for the CDR3 is TGTGCCAGCAGCCAGGAAGACACCCAAGAGACCCAGTACTTC. It is translated as CASSQEDTQETQYF.

The count of this clonotype is one. The chain combines TRBV19 with TRBJ2-6; no clear D. V was clipped by 8 bases and J by 0 bases, with 11 bases between them. In germline, CDR1 is LNHDA, CDR2 SQIVND (reference sequence). The length of the CDR3 is 15 residues. CDR3 residues: CASLSVLSGANVLTF. The CDR3 DNA is TGTGCCAGTTTAAGCGTCCTCTCTGGGGCCAACGTCCTGACTTTC.

This clonotype was recorded once. The rearrangement links TRBV4-1 to TRBJ2-5; 11 positions agree with TRBD2. Trimming cost V 4 bases and J 5 bases; bases outside gene matches: 3. The germline V gene encodes CDR1 MGHRA and CDR2 YSYEKL. CDR3 length equals 14 residues. The CDR3 protein is CASSLAGGPETQYF. The CDR3 DNA follows: TGCGCCAGCAGCCTAGCGGGAGGGCCGGAGACCCAGTACTTC.

The chain combines TRBV30 with TRBJ1-5; D is unresolved. Looked up from germline, CDR1 is GTSNPN and CDR2 is SVGIG (reference sequence). V was clipped by 2 bases and J by 7 bases, with 15 bases between them. The CDR3 length is 14 residues. CDR3 coding DNA: TGTGCCTGGAGTACCACCAACGGGAGACAGCCCCAGCATTTT. Protein: CAWSTTNGRQPQHF.

The J gene is TRBJ2-7, the V gene TRBV2, with TRBD2 matching over 7 bases. Germline trimming cut 6 bases from V and 0 bases from J; bases unmatched to any gene: 8. Germline V lookup: CDR1 SNHLY, CDR2 FYNNEI. This CDR3 comprises 15 residues. The CDR3 region is CASSLGTTSSYEQYF. DNA for the CDR3: TGTGCCAGCAGCCTAGGGACTACCAGCTCCTACGAGCAGTACTTC.

The gene calls are TRBV11-2 and TRBJ2-3; TRBD1 agrees at 7 bases. CDR1 and CDR2 from the germline V gene are SGHAT and FQNNGV. The CDR3 loop spans 15 amino acids. With V trimmed by 6 bases and J by 3 bases, 9 bases remained unmatched. CDR3: CASSSRRGQTDTQYF. The CDR3 DNA is TGTGCCAGCAGTAGTAGAAGGGGGCAAACAGATACGCAGTATTTT.

The V call is TRBV5-6, the J call TRBJ2-7; D assignment may be TRBD1 or TRBD2 (5 bases each). This CDR3 has 12 residues. Trimming shortened V by 0 bases and J by 9 bases, and 10 bases separated the two germline ends. Germline values: CDR1 SGHDT, CDR2 YYEEEE. The CDR3 sequence: CASSLGGSRQYF. For the CDR3, the DNA is TGTGCCAGCAGCTTGGGGGGGAGTAGGCAGTACTTC.

This clonotype appeared once. This rearrangement joins TRBV27 to TRBJ2-7; D gene ambiguous. The CDR3 loop spans 14 amino acids. The germline V gene encodes CDR1 MNHEY and CDR2 SMNVEV (reference sequence). V shed 0 bases and J shed 0 bases, with 6 bases lying between them. This CDR3 reads CASSLSRSSYEQYF. The CDR3 DNA sequence: TGTGCCAGCAGTTTATCCCGCAGCTCCTACGAGCAGTACTTC.

Here the CDR3 reads CASSVCNSYNSPLHF. The DNA of the CDR3 is TGTGCCAGCAGTGTCTGTAATTCCTATAATTCACCCCTCCACTTT. V and J are TRBV2 and TRBJ1-6; no clear D. CDR1 is SNHLY and CDR2 is FYNNEI in the germline V gene. The V end lost 4 bases, the J end lost 1 base, and 8 bases lay between the germline ends. The CDR3 contains 15 residues.

For this clonotype: One end of the junction fails to match germline, which may point to a read error. This chain joins TRBV27 and TRBJ1-1, with TRBD1 matching 8 bases. Germline lookup yields CDR1 MNHEY and CDR2 SMNVEV (reference sequence). The CDR3 contains 16 residues. DNA for the CDR3: TGTGCCAGCAGAGTCCCGGGACAGGAGTCGAACGCTGAAGCTTTCTTT. Its protein product is CASRVPGQESNAEAFF.

The V gene is TRBV7-9, the J gene TRBJ2-2; D remains ambiguous. CDR3 length: 16 residues. V was pared by 4 bases and J by 2 bases, with 14 bases between. Per the germline V gene, CDR1 is SEHNR and CDR2 is FQNEAQ (reference sequence). The CDR3 loop reads CASSSRDVFNTGELFF. Here the CDR3 DNA reads TGTGCCAGCAGCTCCCGTGACGTATTCAACACCGGGGAGCTGTTTTTT.

The chain carries TRBV5-4 and TRBJ1-1; 8 bases line up with TRBD1. The germline V gene encodes CDR1 SGHNT and CDR2 YYREEE (reference sequence). The CDR3 sequence is 14 residues long. Trimming took 6 bases from V and 4 from J; bases not matched to a gene: 8. The CDR3: CASKIQGGGTEAFF. The CDR3 region has the DNA TGTGCCAGCAAAATACAGGGGGGAGGCACTGAAGCTTTCTTT.

The chain carries TRBV7-3 and TRBJ2-1; D is undetermined. CDR3 size: 12 residues. Per germline, CDR1 SGHTA and CDR2 FQGTGA. Trimming shortened V by 3 bases and J by 3 bases, and 3 bases separated the two germline ends. The CDR3 loop reads CASSFDYNEQFF. For the CDR3, the DNA is TGTGCCAGCAGCTTTGACTACAATGAGCAGTTCTTC.

The rearrangement links TRBV29-1 to TRBJ1-1; TRBD1 agrees at 8 bases. CDR3 length: 11 residues. Germline CDR1 reads SQVTM; CDR2 reads ANQGSEA. V dropped 5 bases and J dropped 9; count of bases not matched to a gene: 5. This chain's CDR3 is CSVPQGGQAFF. The CDR3 DNA reads TGCAGCGTTCCACAGGGGGGCCAAGCTTTCTTT.

A single count supports this clonotype. V gene TRBV21-1 combines with J gene TRBJ1-5. TRBV21-1 is an annotated pseudogene. The CDR3 spans 14 residues. In DNA, the CDR3 is TGTGCCAGCAGCAAACCAAGAAGCAATCAGCCCCAGCATTTT. Its protein is CASSKPRSNQPQHF.

The chain carries TRBV27 and TRBJ2-7, with 10 bases identical to TRBD1. The CDR3 is made up of 15 amino acids. From germline, CDR1 is MNHEY and CDR2 SMNVEV (reference sequence). With V trimmed by 5 bases and J by 2 bases, 6 bases remained unmatched. Here the CDR3 DNA reads TGTGCCAGCAGTCCCTTGGGGACAGGGGCCTACGAGCAGTACTTC. This gives the protein CASSPLGTGAYEQYF.

V usage is TRBV12-5 and J usage is TRBJ1-1; TRBD1 aligns across 7 bases. CDR1 is LGHNT, CDR2 FRNRAP, per germline. The trim removed 1 base at V and 0 bases at J, leaving 8 bases unmatched. The CDR3 contains 17 residues. The CDR3 here is CASGLGTGEPMNTEAFF. CDR3 nucleotide sequence: TGTGCTAGTGGTTTGGGCACAGGGGAACCCATGAACACTGAAGCTTTCTTT.

The V gene is TRBV14, the J gene TRBJ2-5; D is uncertain. The V gene's germline CDR1 is SGHDN and CDR2 FVKESK. V was shortened by 1 base and J by 4 bases, with 13 bases between the two germline ends. The CDR3 extends over 15 amino acids. CDR3 DNA sequence: TGTGCCAGCAGCCAAGGCCTTTTAAAGGGAGAGACCCAGTACTTC. Protein: CASSQGLLKGETQYF.